These T cell receptor beta chains were read from a single sample in a study of regulatory T cells in long-lasting Graves disease. A single record per CDR3 protein comes from TCRdb applying MiXCR to the multiplex PCR reads. The sample shows around 300,000 distinct CDR3 sequences, 20% to 25% of them seen only once. The sample in question was peripheral blood mononuclear cells (PBMCs), obtained when the disease was refractory, from a patient treated with antithyroid drugs. All receptors derive from a female donor with Graves disease. Each CDR3 is given without its conserved first and last residue. Some rows have no size entry. The others give once, few or many, or a class for an expanded clone.

size: .
J: TRBJ1-2
V: TRBV9
length: 14
CDR3: ASSVRAGGIYYGYT

size: many
J: TRBJ2-7
V: TRBV30
length: 12
CDR3: AWSMSSGSYEQY

size: many
J: TRBJ2-7
V: TRBV27
length: 13
CDR3: ASSLRGTGQYEQY

size: .
J: TRBJ2-4
V: TRBV27
length: 8
CDR3: ASNGNIQY

size: .
J: TRBJ1-1
V: TRBV7-9
length: 12
CDR3: ASSRTGGFSEAF

size: few
J: TRBJ1-2
V: TRBV27
length: 10
CDR3: ASSPVGGGYT

size: many
J: TRBJ1-2
V: TRBV6-1
length: 14
CDR3: ASSLKAGARGYGYT

size: few
J: TRBJ1-1
V: TRBV9
length: 12
CDR3: ASSIGTDHTEAF

size: many
J: TRBJ2-5
V: TRBV11-2
length: 11
CDR3: ASSIDVGDGQY

size: .
J: TRBJ1-2
V: TRBV10-3
length: 12
CDR3: AISERQGRDGYT

size: .
J: TRBJ1-1
V: TRBV7-9
length: 11
CDR3: ASSQRMNTEAF

size: .
J: TRBJ2-3
V: TRBV29-1
length: 13
CDR3: SVALASGSTDTQY

size: .
J: TRBJ1-4
V: TRBV27
length: 12
CDR3: ASSLQAGWEKLF

size: .
J: TRBJ2-3
V: TRBV4-2
length: 17
CDR3: ASSQDGVASGRKADTQY

size: .
J: TRBJ1-3
V: TRBV7-2
length: 13
CDR3: ASSLSKGSGNTIY

size: few
J: TRBJ2-7
V: TRBV3-1
length: 13
CDR3: ASSQRPGSSYEQY

size: .
J: TRBJ2-7
V: TRBV15
length: 12
CDR3: ATSPRRVSNEQY

size: many
J: TRBJ2-5
V: TRBV6-2/TRBV6-3
length: 13
CDR3: ASTELLAGEETQY

size: .
J: TRBJ1-1
V: TRBV28
length: 16
CDR3: ASSPTGQGNFGDTEAS

size: .
J: TRBJ2-1
V: TRBV27
length: 10
CDR3: ASTGAYNEQF

size: few
J: TRBJ2-5
V: TRBV15
length: 11
CDR3: ATSSRVLETQY

size: .
J: TRBJ2-7
V: TRBV18
length: 12
CDR3: ASSPAVNAYEQY

size: .
J: TRBJ2-3
V: TRBV28
length: 14
CDR3: ASGTSASLSTDTQY

size: many
J: TRBJ1-4
V: TRBV6-1
length: 12
CDR3: ASIQGGGNEKLF

size: .
J: TRBJ1-5
V: TRBV7-8
length: 12
CDR3: ASSESIPLQPQH

size: many
J: TRBJ2-7
V: TRBV6-1
length: 14
CDR3: ASSRRQGLWSDEQY

size: .
J: TRBJ2-5
V: TRBV20-1
length: 12
CDR3: SARLAGWQETQY

size: many
J: TRBJ1-4
V: TRBV12-3/TRBV12-4
length: 11
CDR3: ASRQLESEKLF

size: .
J: TRBJ1-4
V: TRBV14
length: 11
CDR3: ASSQDINEKLF

size: many
J: TRBJ2-2
V: TRBV11-2
length: 10
CDR3: ASTITPGELF

size: few
J: TRBJ1-1
V: TRBV30
length: 13
CDR3: AWRKGALTVTEAF

size: .
J: TRBJ2-7
V: TRBV20-1
length: 10
CDR3: SASGRPYEQY

size: .
J: TRBJ2-7
V: TRBV27
length: 13
CDR3: ASSWIRDRVEEQY

size: .
J: TRBJ2-7
V: TRBV27
length: 13
CDR3: ASSLFRRAGYEQY

size: .
J: TRBJ1-5
V: TRBV14
length: 11
CDR3: ASSHSRDQPQH

size: few
J: TRBJ1-5
V: TRBV7-2
length: 13
CDR3: ASSLLGEGGQPQH

size: many
J: TRBJ2-7
V: TRBV28
length: 9
CDR3: ASSQINEQY

size: .
J: TRBJ2-5
V: TRBV30
length: 12
CDR3: AREPAKNTETQY

size: .
J: TRBJ2-1
V: TRBV7-2
length: 12
CDR3: ASSLEQGYNEQF

size: few
J: TRBJ1-1
V: TRBV5-8
length: 14
CDR3: ASSFRFWVSNTEAF

size: few
J: TRBJ2-7
V: TRBV9
length: 13
CDR3: ASSPLTGGFSEQY

size: many
J: TRBJ1-2
V: TRBV6-1
length: 12
CDR3: ASRIQGAVSGYT

size: .
J: TRBJ2-3
V: TRBV2
length: 12
CDR3: ASSGESFSDTQY

size: .
J: TRBJ2-2
V: TRBV27
length: 12
CDR3: ASTLTGIGGELF

size: many
J: TRBJ1-5
V: TRBV7-2
length: 13
CDR3: ASSLQSGGNQPQH

size: .
J: TRBJ2-4
V: TRBV5-4
length: 11
CDR3: ASSLAGQNIQY